The 12 T cell receptor beta chains given below trace back to one sample, sequenced in a study of OX40 agonist ivuxolimab in advanced cancers. The repertoire was sequenced with immunoSEQ multiplex PCR; TCRdb's copy has only in-frame clones and lacks some. The sample gives 45,000 to 65,000 clones, around four fifths of which show up once; about 0.69% is in the top ten. Specimen: CD4+ or CD8+ T cells sorted from blood, collected in a trial of the OX40 agonist ivuxolimab. All receptors derive from an adult with an advanced solid tumor such as melanoma, head and neck, liver or kidney cancer.

The gene calls are TRBV6-4 and TRBJ2-7; tentatively, D is TRBD1 or TRBD2 (5 bases each). Germline loops: CDR1 MRHNA, CDR2 SNTAGT. The CDR3 runs 15 residues. With 6 bases removed from V and 2 bases from J, the gap between germline ends came to 17 bases. In nucleotides, the CDR3 is TGTGCCAGCAGGCCCGGGACGGCGATAACCTACGAGCAGTACTTC. Translating gives CASRPGTAITYEQYF.

V is TRBV5-5 and J is TRBJ2-3; D is unresolved. The CDR3 is made up of 14 amino acids. The V end lost 5 bases, the J end lost 6 bases, and 16 bases lay between the germline ends. CDR1 is SGHKS and CDR2 is YYEKEE in the germline V gene (reference sequence). CDR3 loop: CASRSLGLRDTQYF. The CDR3 DNA is TGTGCCAGCAGATCCCTAGGTCTTCGGGATACGCAGTATTTT.

This clone has more than one count but fewer than ten. The V and J genes are TRBV10-3 and TRBJ1-6; D is ambiguous. CDR3 size: 15 residues. Germline V gene lookup returns CDR1 ENHRY and CDR2 SYGVKD. V was shortened by 0 bases and J by 7 bases, with 10 bases between the two germline ends. The DNA of the CDR3 is TGTGCCATCAGTGAGTCAATGGTCCTAAATTCACCCCTCCACTTT. Translation gives CAISESMVLNSPLHF.

The chain's CDR3 is CSVRRDSRGYGYTF. CDR3 bases: TGCAGCGTCCGCCGGGACTCCAGAGGGTATGGCTACACCTTC. The chain joins TRBV29-1 to TRBJ1-2, with TRBD1 as a possible D gene (5 bases). The CDR3 runs to 14 residues. The V end was cut by 6 bases, the J end by 5 bases, with 19 bases between. Looked up from germline, CDR1 is SQVTM and CDR2 is ANQGSEA.

The rearrangement joins TRBV6-1 to TRBJ1-3, with unresolved D. The V end was cut by 0 bases, the J end by 4 bases, with 10 bases between. Germline V gene lookup returns CDR1 MNHNS and CDR2 SASEGT. The CDR3 covers 15 residues. The CDR3 reads CASSEAPRAGNTIYF. CDR3 in DNA: TGTGCCAGCAGTGAAGCGCCGAGGGCGGGAAACACCATATATTTT.

V gene TRBV9 combines with J gene TRBJ2-5; D unclear. The V end was cut by 4 bases, the J end by 3 bases, with 4 bases between. From germline, CDR1 is SGDLS and CDR2 YYNGEE. This CDR3 spans 11 amino acids. CDR3 nucleotides: TGTGCCAGCAGCTTAAAAGAGACCCAGTACTTC. This encodes CASSLKETQYF.

The genes are TRBV6-5 and TRBJ1-6, with D maybe TRBD1 (5 bases). V was clipped by 8 bases and J by 0 bases, with 11 bases between them. CDR1 and CDR2 from the germline V gene are MNHEY and SVGAGI. The CDR3 spans 15 residues. DNA of the CDR3: TGTGCCAGCCAAGGGGCCAACTCCTATAATTCACCCCTCCACTTT. Residues: CASQGANSYNSPLHF.

In DNA, the CDR3 is TGTGCCAGCAGGGACAATGAGCAGTTCTTC. As protein: CASRDNEQFF. This sequence joins TRBV6-1 and TRBJ2-1; no definite D call. This CDR3 contains 10 residues. From germline, CDR1 is MNHNS and CDR2 SASEGT. Trimming stripped 6 bases from V and 5 bases from J, with 2 bases between.

The chain couples TRBV6-1 to TRBJ1-3; 8 bases line up with TRBD1. CDR3 length: 14 residues. After removal of 7 bases from V and 4 bases from J, the junction contained 6 bases not matched to a gene. CDR1 is MNHNS, CDR2 SASEGT, per germline. CDR3 nucleotides: TGTGCCAGCACGCAGGGGGCAGGGGGAAACACCATATATTTT. Encoded protein: CASTQGAGGNTIYF.

The chain carries TRBV19 and TRBJ1-2; 8 positions match TRBD1. Germline V gene sequence: CDR1 LNHDA, CDR2 SQIVND (reference sequence). Trimming removed 9 bases from V and 5 bases from J; junction bases left unmatched: 11. The CDR3 is 14 residues long. CDR3 nucleotides: TGTGCCAGCGGTGACAGGGGAACCCAGTATGGCTACACCTTC. Protein sequence: CASGDRGTQYGYTF.

The gene calls are TRBV4-2 and TRBJ1-6; D not certain. This CDR3 has 15 residues. CDR1 is LGHNA, CDR2 YNFKEQ, per germline. Trimming removed 0 bases at V and 8 bases at J, with 11 bases between. The CDR3 coding sequence is TGTGCCAGCAGCCAAGAGTTCCAGGACGATTCACCCCTCCACTTT. Encoded protein: CASSQEFQDDSPLHF.

The chain is built from TRBV10-2 and TRBJ2-5; maybe TRBD2 (5 bases). V gave up 7 bases and J gave up 2 bases, with 11 bases separating them. CDR1 WSHSY and CDR2 SAAADI come from the germline V gene. The CDR3 has 13 amino acids. The CDR3 loop reads CASTAEEQETQYF. CDR3 nucleotide sequence: TGCGCCAGCACGGCGGAGGAGCAAGAGACCCAGTACTTC.